This T cell receptor (beta chain) came from a study of graft-versus-host responses after intestinal transplantation. Study at large: Recipients were given multivisceral, liver-intestinal, or isolated intestinal transplants. Following induction with anti-thymocyte globulin, all recipients were given tacrolimus and steroids for 2 to 4 years.

With regard to this clone: Its specificity is unknown.

Sequenced by immunoSEQ multiplex PCR; TCRdb stores in-frame clones only, minus some. The sample lists 80,000 to 100,000 clones; about 90% were seen once. The germline V gene has CDR1 SGHTA and CDR2 FQGNSA. Trimming at V came to 5 bases and at J to 4 bases, leaving 4 bases not matched to a gene. CDR3 length equals 13 residues. Study-level findings and limits: GvH clones detected in recipient marrow included some appearing first in ileum or blood. Early declines in HvG clones that occurred post-transplant were associated with peak circulating GvH clone levels.

Material: unstimulated CD4+ T cells sorted from spleen or lymph node cells, obtained before intestinal transplant. V and J are TRBV7-2 and TRBJ2-5; 7 nucleotides match TRBD2. The clonotype originates from a human donor who received an intestinal transplant. In DNA, the CDR3 is TGTGCCAGCAGCGCACTAGCGACAGAGACCCAGTACTTC. It encodes CASSALATETQYF. Full variable domain (remainder filled in from reference TRBV7-2 and TRBJ2-5): GAGVSQSPSNKVTEKGKDVELRCDPISGHTALYWYRQSLGQGLEFLIYFQGNSAPDKSGLPSDRFSAERTGGSVSTLTIQRTQQEDSAVYLCASSALATETQYFGPGTRLLVL.